Presented here are 6 T cell receptor beta chains from one specimen sequenced in a study of OX40 agonist ivuxolimab in advanced cancers. Measured with immunoSEQ multiplex PCR; TCRdb has only the in-frame clones, and not every one. The sample contains 67,000 or so clones, approximately 90% of which appear only once. Specimen: CD4+ or CD8+ T cells sorted from blood, collected in a trial of the OX40 agonist ivuxolimab. All receptors derive from an adult with an advanced solid tumor such as melanoma, head and neck, liver or kidney cancer.

This chain connects TRBV5-1 to TRBJ2-1; TRBD2 aligns across 7 bases. This CDR3 contains 14 residues. CDR1 and CDR2 (germline): SGHRS, YFSETQ. The ends lost 0 bases at V and 9 bases at J; junction bases unmatched: 6. CDR3 sequence: CASSLGLAYGEQFF. CDR3 coding DNA: TGCGCCAGCAGCTTGGGACTAGCTTATGGTGAGCAGTTCTTC.

The V gene is TRBV4-3, the J gene TRBJ2-2, with a weak D call TRBD1 (6 bases). Trimming removed 1 base at V and 6 bases at J, with 18 bases between. There are 17 residues in the CDR3. Per the germline V gene, CDR1 is LGHNA and CDR2 is YSLEER. CDR3 bases: TGCGCCAGCAGCCAAGGAGGGGTCAGGGGTTTGGCCGGGGAGCTGTTTTTT. Its protein product is CASSQGGVRGLAGELFF.

This clone was recorded once. V gene TRBV2 combines with J gene TRBJ2-5; D gene ambiguous. Germline V lookup: CDR1 SNHLY, CDR2 FYNNEI. CDR3 length equals 14 residues. V shed 1 base and J shed 2 bases, with 8 bases lying between them. CDR3 residues: CASSEEALQETQYF. Here the CDR3 DNA reads TGTGCCAGCAGTGAAGAGGCGCTTCAAGAGACCCAGTACTTC.

The chain combines TRBV28 with TRBJ2-5; tentative D call: TRBD2 (5 bases). Germline V gene sequence: CDR1 MDHEN, CDR2 SYDVKM. V dropped 1 base and J dropped 5 bases, with 17 bases sitting between them. The CDR3 spans 16 residues. The CDR3 loop reads CASSLLGTGVRETQYF. The CDR3 bases are TGTGCCAGCAGTTTATTAGGAACCGGGGTCCGGGAGACCCAGTACTTC.

The V gene is TRBV2, the J gene TRBJ2-5; 8 bases match TRBD1. This CDR3 region has 13 residues. V was clipped by 6 bases and J by 5 bases; unmatched bases: 5. The V gene's germline CDR1 is SNHLY and CDR2 FYNNEI. The CDR3 nucleotides read TGTGCCAGCAGCCGACAGGGGTGGGAGACCCAGTACTTC. Translating gives CASSRQGWETQYF.

The chain couples TRBV4-2 to TRBJ1-2; no clear D gene. Germline lookup yields CDR1 LGHNA and CDR2 YNFKEQ. This CDR3 comprises 16 residues. V lost 3 bases and J lost 8, with 22 bases in between. This CDR3 is CASSQKADSTSGGYTF. CDR3 DNA: TGTGCCAGCAGCCAGAAGGCGGACTCAACCTCTGGGGGCTACACCTTC.